A selection of T cell receptor beta chains follows, all from one sample in a study of identical twins. TCRdb reprocessed the 5' RACE reads via MiXCR and lists one record per CDR3 protein. The table shows 640,000 or so distinct CDR3 sequences, with around 5.7% occurring only once. What was sequenced was naive T cells sorted from blood. The receptors come from a young man in good health. CDR3s include the opening cysteine and the closing phenylalanine or tryptophan. The D gene is left open where the match is weak. Size tells how often a clone was seen (once, few, many) or the class of an expanded clone, and some rows leave it out.

abundance: many
v_gene: TRBV5-1
j_gene: TRBJ2-2
d_gene: NA
len: 16
CDR3nt: TGCGCCAGCAGCTTAAGCCCCAGAGGGGAGACCGGGGAGCTGTTTTTT
CDR3aa: CASSLSPRGETGELFF

abundance: few
v_gene: TRBV5-5
j_gene: TRBJ2-2
d_gene: TRBD2
len: 16
CDR3nt: TGTGCCAGCAGCTGGGCTAGCGGGAGGGCCGTCGGGGAGCTGTTTTTT
CDR3aa: CASSWASGRAVGELFF

abundance: few
v_gene: TRBV2
j_gene: TRBJ2-1
d_gene: NA
len: 10
CDR3nt: TGTGCCAGCCTTTACAATGAGCAGTTCTTC
CDR3aa: CASLYNEQFF

abundance: NA
v_gene: TRBV19
j_gene: TRBJ2-5
d_gene: TRBD1
len: 14
CDR3nt: TGTGCCAGTAGTATACAGGGGGTATATGAGACCCAGTACTTC
CDR3aa: CASSIQGVYETQYF

abundance: NA
v_gene: TRBV4-3
j_gene: TRBJ2-7
d_gene: TRBD2
len: 14
CDR3nt: TGCGCCAGCAGCCCAGGGGTAGCGGGAGACGAGCAGTACTTC
CDR3aa: CASSPGVAGDEQYF

abundance: few
v_gene: TRBV7-2
j_gene: TRBJ2-3
d_gene: TRBD2
len: 15
CDR3nt: TGTGCCAGCAGCTCGGTGGGGGGGAGCACAGATACGCAGTATTTT
CDR3aa: CASSSVGGSTDTQYF

abundance: many
v_gene: TRBV7-2
j_gene: TRBJ2-7
d_gene: TRBD2
len: 16
CDR3nt: TGTGCCAGCAGCTTAGGGTTTAGCGGGAACCAAAACGAGCAGTACTTC
CDR3aa: CASSLGFSGNQNEQYF

abundance: few
v_gene: TRBV29-1
j_gene: TRBJ2-1
d_gene: TRBD1
len: 18
CDR3nt: TGCAGCGTTGGGGGACAGGGTTTATCCTCTTCGGCCTACAATGAGCAGTTCTTC
CDR3aa: CSVGGQGLSSSAYNEQFF

abundance: NA
v_gene: TRBV14
j_gene: TRBJ2-5
d_gene: NA
len: 19
CDR3nt: TGTGCCAGCAGCCGACAGGATTGGGGGCGGGAGAGCTCCTTGGAGACCCAGTACTTC
CDR3aa: CASSRQDWGRESSLETQYF

abundance: NA
v_gene: TRBV12-3/TRBV12-4
j_gene: TRBJ2-3
d_gene: NA
len: 12
CDR3nt: TGTGCCAGCACCGAGTTACGAGATACGCAGTATTTT
CDR3aa: CASTELRDTQYF

abundance: NA
v_gene: TRBV6-1
j_gene: TRBJ2-3
d_gene: TRBD1
len: 15
CDR3nt: TGTGCCCCGCCGGGACAGGTCGTGTCCACAGATACGCAGTATTTT
CDR3aa: CAPPGQVVSTDTQYF

abundance: many
v_gene: TRBV20-1
j_gene: TRBJ2-5
d_gene: NA
len: 11
CDR3nt: TGCAGTGCGATAGATGTAGAGACCCAGTACTTC
CDR3aa: CSAIDVETQYF

abundance: many
v_gene: TRBV29-1
j_gene: TRBJ1-2
d_gene: NA
len: 13
CDR3nt: TGCAGCGTTGAAGAAGGGGGATACTATGGCTACACCTTC
CDR3aa: CSVEEGGYYGYTF

abundance: many
v_gene: TRBV5-6
j_gene: TRBJ1-5
d_gene: NA
len: 16
CDR3nt: TGTGCCAGCAGCTCCTACAGGCAGGGCCGCAATCAGCCCCAGCATTTT
CDR3aa: CASSSYRQGRNQPQHF

abundance: many
v_gene: TRBV7-9
j_gene: TRBJ1-1
d_gene: NA
len: 14
CDR3nt: TGTGCCAGCAGCCCCGGGGAGGGTGGCACTGAAGCTTTCTTT
CDR3aa: CASSPGEGGTEAFF

abundance: many
v_gene: TRBV29-1
j_gene: TRBJ2-7
d_gene: TRBD2
len: 13
CDR3nt: TGCAGCGGCACCGGGACTAGGTCCTACGAGCAGTACTTC
CDR3aa: CSGTGTRSYEQYF

abundance: NA
v_gene: TRBV5-1
j_gene: TRBJ2-2
d_gene: TRBD2
len: 17
CDR3nt: TGCGCCAGCAGCAGAGCGCTAGCGGGATTCGCCACCGGGGAGCTGTTTTTT
CDR3aa: CASSRALAGFATGELFF

abundance: many
v_gene: TRBV5-1
j_gene: TRBJ2-3
d_gene: NA
len: 15
CDR3nt: TGCGCCAGCAGCTTGGTCGGGGGCCCCACAGATACGCAGTATTTT
CDR3aa: CASSLVGGPTDTQYF

abundance: few
v_gene: TRBV5-1
j_gene: TRBJ2-5
d_gene: NA
len: 14
CDR3nt: TGCGCCAGCAGCTTGGCCCCGGCTCAAGAGACCCAGTACTTC
CDR3aa: CASSLAPAQETQYF

abundance: many
v_gene: TRBV10-3
j_gene: TRBJ2-3
d_gene: TRBD2
len: 18
CDR3nt: TGTGCCATCCGGGGACTAGCGGGAGGGGAGGCGAGCACAGATACGCAGTATTTT
CDR3aa: CAIRGLAGGEASTDTQYF

abundance: many
v_gene: TRBV6-2/TRBV6-3
j_gene: TRBJ1-2
d_gene: TRBD1
len: 14
CDR3nt: TGTGCCAGCAGCCGGACAGGGGGCGCCGGTGGCTACACCTTC
CDR3aa: CASSRTGGAGGYTF

abundance: many
v_gene: TRBV29-1
j_gene: TRBJ2-7
d_gene: TRBD1
len: 13
CDR3nt: TGCAGCGCTGGGGGACAGGTGTCCTACGAGCAGTACTTC
CDR3aa: CSAGGQVSYEQYF

abundance: many
v_gene: TRBV6-5
j_gene: TRBJ2-1
d_gene: NA
len: 15
CDR3nt: TGTGCCAGCAGGATACTAGAGACGGCCTACAATGAGCAGTTCTTC
CDR3aa: CASRILETAYNEQFF